Reported below is one T cell receptor beta chain. The antigen remains unidentified. The CDR3 loop spans 12 amino acids. Germline loops: CDR1 GTSNPN, CDR2 SVGIG (reference sequence). 60 Vbeta and 13 Jbeta primers were used in PCR. Clones were sequenced by immunoSEQ multiplex PCR, and TCRdb holds only the in-frame ones, with some missing. The sample carries about 120,000 clones, around 77% recorded once. The sample comes from a study of cytomegalovirus exposure and HLA in healthy donors. Donors sampled were nominally healthy, though unrecorded immune exposures were likely. Notes on the study in general: Later on, an analysis tied 18,000 or so TCR beta sequences to HLA alleles at 0.05 false discovery rate. TCR association rates varied by HLA locus in a later analysis, with DRB1 highest and HLA-C lowest.

This TCR came from a man in his late teens or twenties in good health and CMV-seropositive. Sequences were obtained from PBMCs. V and J are TRBV30 and TRBJ1-1; no definite D call. The CDR3 here is CPSEEMNTEAFF. The CDR3 DNA is TGTCCCTCAGAGGAAATGAACACTGAAGCTTTCTTT.